A selection of T cell receptor beta chains follows, all from one sample in a study of radiation and T cells in renal cell carcinoma. The table came from immunoSEQ multiplex PCR; TCRdb's copy has only in-frame clones and leaves some out. The sample has 15,000 to 17,000 clones; roughly 54% are singletons. The specimen comprised tumor tissue, sampled from a patient whose treatment was nephrectomy without radiotherapy. The receptors come from a man in his forties or fifties with renal cell carcinoma. CDR3s leave out the opening cysteine and the closing phenylalanine or tryptophan.

V,J,CDR3
TRBV14,TRBJ1-2,ASSDSFQGYT
TRBV6-1,TRBJ2-3,ASSPQGTDTQY
TRBV29-1,TRBJ2-7,SVDGGDEQY
TRBV27,TRBJ2-7,ASSLSWEERPYEQY
TRBV7-2,TRBJ1-6,ASSLVIGNSPLH
TRBV2,TRBJ1-4,ASSERDRATTNEKLF
TRBV2,TRBJ1-5,ASSEAEGRYQPQH
TRBV5-4,TRBJ2-3,ASSFYAGTDTQY
TRBV23-1,TRBJ2-7,ATGGLEQY
TRBV27,TRBJ1-1,ASSLLAPGGNTEAF
TRBV29-1,TRBJ1-1,SDSVGMNTEAF
TRBV7-2,TRBJ2-7,ASSLEQGYEQY
TRBV2,TRBJ2-1,ASSGTSAYNEQF
TRBV13,TRBJ2-2,ASSLVQRNTGELF
TRBV7-9,TRBJ2-7,ASTGTSGRYEQY
TRBV7-2,.,ASSLFPPYNLANEQY
TRBV9,TRBJ2-5,ASSATATSLKETQY
TRBV14,TRBJ2-3,ASSRDRGTDTQY
TRBV30,TRBJ1-2,AGDGIYGYT
TRBV30,TRBJ2-3,AWKFWTTDTQY
TRBV4-3,TRBJ2-1,ASSQEGGLYNEQF
TRBV28,TRBJ1-5,ASSFRQGGQPQH
TRBV5-6,TRBJ1-2,ASRPTDRGGGYT
TRBV15,TRBJ1-2,ATSRDRDGYGYT
TRBV21-1,TRBJ1-2,ASSSWTVYGYT
TRBV5-4,TRBJ1-1,ASTREQSTEAF
TRBV19,TRBJ2-7,ASSKLLAGGTEQY
TRBV7-9,TRBJ1-3,ASSPTTGNTIY
TRBV5-6,TRBJ2-5,ASSGDRAEETQY
TRBV4-3,TRBJ2-1,ASSPAPGRYNEQF
TRBV9,TRBJ2-7,ASRSERLAVFAYEQY